This TCR beta chain was recovered during a study of blood T cell repertoires in COVID-19 (dated by TCRdb to between 2020 and 2021). With regard to the full study: Collaborator samples came from the United States, Italy and Spain and covered acute and convalescent phases of COVID-19. Where HLA class I and class II types were available, the types were taken from metadata supplied by the sample provider, not from assay-based typing. The prospective study material was composed of cDNA or gDNA derived from T cells, B-cell-depleted T cells, or PBMCs. The repertoires were released in a freely available public database meant as a resource for research on the immune response to SARS-CoV-2. The dataset comprised deeply sampled blood TCRbeta repertoires from subjects exposed to, actively infected with, or recovered from COVID-19. Nearly every sample came with metadata listing a de-identified subject ID, COVID-19 status, age in years and sex. The samples were drawn from two sources: the first 160 participants of the ongoing ImmuneRACE study, and fewer than 1,500 subjects contributed by 6 global collaborators.

The CDR3 contains 12 residues, cysteine and phenylalanine counted. Only the CDR3 part of the read is kept: 36 bases, read in frame from the first base. CDR1 and CDR2 are read off the germline V gene as SGHRS and YFSETQ. Trimming accounts for 4 bases at V and 10 bases at J, while the number of junction bases matched to no gene is 5. On the study overall, not on this receptor specifically: The quantity of clinical and demographic metadata differed by source and by participant and was supplied without curation.

With respect to this clone: Its cognate antigen has yet to be identified. Base quality data are lacking; no much larger clone is found one base away.

The immunoSEQ Assay, a bias-controlled multiplex PCR, was used to amplify TCRbeta CDR3 regions from genomic DNA. The authors' analysis ran thus. The number of nucleated cells in each sample was estimated by amplification of reference gene primers within the assay. Sequence reads were collapsed and filtered to measure the absolute abundance of every unique TCRbeta CDR3 rearrangement. For each sample, productive Simpson clonality was calculated as the square root of Simpson's diversity index across productive rearrangements. TCRdb obtained this table from immuneACCESS and retained in-frame rearrangements with V and J assigned. These tables miss some clones; where compared with another copy, unresolved V genes account for less than half of the shortfall, and the remainder is unexplained. Clone size and V and J calls were adopted from that table, with D and trimming inferred from the DNA. The sample profile shows around 31,000 clones; about nine tenths of them were found once. The ten largest clonotypes hold approximately 24% of the sample.

Each collaborating institution followed its own protocols to collect whole blood in K2EDTA tubes. For TCRbeta analysis, collaborator samples were shipped as frozen whole blood, as isolated PBMCs, or as DNA extracted from either sample type. The sequence derives from a human donor with active COVID-19. The donor label of this sample is uncertain. The specimen sequenced was peripheral blood. The chain uses TRBV5-1 and TRBJ2-3, with 8 bases matching TRBD1. The CDR3 reads CASSAGQGAQYF. The sequenced DNA is TGCGCCAGCAGCGCTGGACAGGGTGCGCAGTATTTT.